This entry describes one T cell receptor (beta chain). This clonotype appeared once. The target of this receptor is not known. Qualities for individual bases were not recorded, and no much larger clone is one base off. On its own, one read is weak support. High-throughput TCR beta sequencing profiled peripheral blood CD8+ and CD4+ T cells from healthy donors, Susac syndrome patients and multiple sclerosis patients. Recently defined diagnostic criteria for definite or probable disease were met by the Susac syndrome patients. Bulk CD8+ and CD4+ T cells were purified magnetically by negative isolation, whereas CD8+ TEMRA cells were enriched by FACS. Blood was drawn into EDTA tubes, processed within 24 hours, and PBMCs were isolated by density gradient centrifugation. PBMCs intended for TCR sequencing were cryopreserved in liquid nitrogen and were subsequently thawed in a 37 degrees C water bath. The sorted or isolated CD4+, CD8+ and CD8+ TEMRA cells reached a purity of at least 90%.

The data belong to a study of CD8 T cells in Susac syndrome (dated by TCRdb to about 2019). Background for the entire study: Among the Susac syndrome patients who were sequenced, clinically active disease was present in five or six and clinical remission was observed in under ten. At the time of blood withdrawal, Susac syndrome patients were either therapy-naive, taking corticosteroids (with some also receiving IVIg), or on IVIg alone. Whether CD8+ T cell activation and differentiation in Susac syndrome was antigen driven was tested using repertoire sequencing. The clonality of the CD8+ T cell repertoire was compared across more than 9 healthy donors, roughly 14 Susac syndrome patients and about 15 multiple sclerosis patients. The research as a whole found: Clonal expansion was observed in Susac syndrome CD8+ repertoires, with the highest expansion in CD8+ TEMRA cells and greater expansion in clinically active than in remitting patients. The number of individuals in the TCR sequencing and HLA analysis was recognized as being relatively small. In the total CD8+ and CD8+ TEMRA repertoires, over 15 and five Susac-specific public clones, respectively, were identified.

RNA was extracted with the RNeasy kit and roughly 0.5 to 1 ug was reverse transcribed using random hexamers. The immunoSEQ multiplex PCR assay, covering 54 Vbeta and 13 Jbeta segments, was used to amplify TCR beta CDR3 regions. Bias from PCR amplification was corrected by using a synthetic template baseline for primer optimization and for computational correction. The paper's processing steps were these. Reads were annotated to V, D and J genes per IMGT and analyzed with immunoSEQ Analyzer, keeping only productive sequences. To calculate clonality, Shannon entropy was normalized by log2 of the number of productive unique sequences and then subtracted from one. For each patient and control, public and private clones were evaluated within the 100 most prevalent clones. Clones were defined as Susac-specific if absent from the healthy and MS cohorts, from around 1,100 published viral clones and from other ImmuneACCESS disease sequences. TCRdb's own reprocessing of the public reads used fastp at Q25 and MiXCR and kept productive beta chains. Entries are consolidated by CDR3 protein sequence, retaining the most common genes and DNA. In this record, the V and J calls reflect TCRdb's handling and not the investigators' own analysis. The sample table shows fewer than 140,000 distinct CDR3 sequences, and roughly 94% are seen once. The ten largest clones capture around 0.38% of the sample.

This receptor was identified in a human donor with Susac syndrome. The sequencing sample was made of CD8+ T cells from PBMCs.

The bases read TGTGCCAGCTCAGGGGCCATGGGAGAGCAGTACTTC. Translated, it reads CASSGAMGEQYF. The rearrangement joined TRBV6-6 to TRBJ2-7; the D region possibly corresponds to TRBD1 (6 bases align). A distance of 15 bases separates the germline ends of V and J, which lose 8 bases and 7 bases respectively. The CDR3 runs 12 amino acids, cysteine and phenylalanine included. Here the CDR3 DNA is all that survives: 36 bases in frame from base 1. The germline V gene (reference sequence) gives CDR1 as MNHNY and CDR2 as SVGAGI.